Below, 10 T cell receptor beta chains from the same sample are listed, as sequenced in a study of blood T cell repertoires in COVID-19. Using immunoSEQ multiplex PCR, the repertoire was profiled, and TCRdb retains in-frame clones only, with some absent. The sample lists roughly 180,000 clones; around 94% were seen once. Material for sequencing was peripheral blood. Receptor source: a man aged 25 to 40 with COVID-19, enrolled during active disease.

This clone showed up just once. The rearrangement joins TRBV19 to TRBJ2-1, with D perhaps TRBD2 (5 bases). Per germline, CDR1 LNHDA and CDR2 SQIVND (reference sequence). This CDR3 has 15 residues. The V gene lost 4 bases and the J gene lost 0 bases, with 10 bases spanning the gap. CDR3: CASSTAGNSYNEQFF. CDR3 bases: TGTGCCAGTAGTACAGCCGGGAACTCCTACAATGAGCAGTTCTTC. The whole variable domain, filled in from reference TRBV19 and TRBJ2-1, reads DGGITQSPKYLFRKEGQNVTLSCEQNLNHDAMYWYRQDPGQGLRLIYYSQIVNDFQKGDIAEGYSVSREKKESFPLTVTSAQKNPTAFYLCASSTAGNSYNEQFFGPGTRLTVL.

This sequence joins TRBV6-2 or TRBV6-3 and TRBJ1-2; D call uncertain. The CDR3 extends over 13 amino acids. V was pared by 2 bases and J by 6 bases, with 10 bases between. Per germline, CDR1 MNHEY and CDR2 SVGEGT. CDR3 region: CASSYETRNGYTF. As DNA, the CDR3 is TGTGCCAGCAGTTACGAGACACGCAATGGCTACACCTTC.

The chain is built from TRBV5-6 and TRBJ1-1; D is unresolved. CDR3 length: 14 amino acids. Trimming cost V 1 base and J 5 bases, with 12 bases left between them. Per the germline V gene, CDR1 is SGHDT and CDR2 is YYEEEE. DNA for the CDR3: TGTGCCAGCAGCTTGTGGGGAGGCAGGACTGAAGCTTTCTTT. Its protein is CASSLWGGRTEAFF.

V usage is TRBV6-1 and J usage is TRBJ1-1; the match to TRBD1 covers 9 bases. V gave up 1 base and J gave up 4 bases; unmatched junction bases: 7. This CDR3 region has 16 residues. Germline V gives CDR1 MNHNS, CDR2 SASEGT. The CDR3 DNA sequence: TGTGCCAGCAGTGAAGTCGGGACAGGGCGGGGCACTGAAGCTTTCTTT. Its translation: CASSEVGTGRGTEAFF.

V usage is TRBV12-3 or TRBV12-4 and J usage is TRBJ2-7; D unclear. V was pared by 1 base and J by 3 bases, with 7 bases between. This CDR3 contains 13 residues. The DNA for the CDR3 is TGTGCCAGCAGTTTAGGGTACAGCTACGAGCAGTACTTC. It codes for CASSLGYSYEQYF.

The chain combines TRBV5-4 with TRBJ1-1; 7 positions match TRBD1. J lost 0 bases, V lost 2 bases, and 4 bases had no gene match. Per germline, CDR1 SGHNT and CDR2 YYREEE (reference sequence). CDR3 length: 15 amino acids. The CDR3, as DNA: TGTGCCAGCAGCTTTAGGACAGGAATGAACACTGAAGCTTTCTTT. Its protein product is CASSFRTGMNTEAFF.

The rearrangement joins TRBV29-1 to TRBJ2-2; D is ambiguous. Trimming pared 4 bases from V and 4 bases from J, leaving 13 bases between. CDR3 length equals 14 residues. Germline lookup yields CDR1 SQVTM and CDR2 ANQGSEA. CDR3 loop: CSVAGAMGTGELFF. CDR3 DNA: TGCAGCGTTGCCGGAGCTATGGGCACCGGGGAGCTGTTTTTT.

Comments on this clone: Other DNA sequences within the sample encode an identical CDR3. As DNA, the CDR3 is TGTGCCAGCAGCTTGGGACAGATTAATCAGCCCCAGCATTTT. This sequence encodes CASSLGQINQPQHF. The rearrangement joins TRBV5-6 to TRBJ1-5, with a possible D match to TRBD1 (5 bases). Germline V gene lookup returns CDR1 SGHDT and CDR2 YYEEEE. The CDR3 loop spans 14 amino acids. The V end lost 0 bases, the J end lost 4 bases, and 8 bases lay between the germline ends.

The chain carries TRBV5-6 and TRBJ1-3, with no clear D. The germline gives CDR1 SGHDT, CDR2 YYEEEE. This CDR3 has 12 residues. With 7 bases removed from V and 4 bases from J, the gap between germline ends came to 9 bases. The CDR3 spells CASGPEGNTIYF. As DNA, the CDR3 is TGTGCCAGCGGCCCCGAAGGAAACACCATATATTTT.

The V and J genes are TRBV11-2 and TRBJ1-4, with a weak D call TRBD1 (5 bases). V lost 2 bases, J lost 4 bases, and 11 bases lay in between. Per the germline V gene, CDR1 is SGHAT and CDR2 is FQNNGV. The CDR3 length is 15 residues. The CDR3 DNA reads TGTGCCAGCAGCTTAATTGACGGGGGTAATGAAAAACTGTTTTTT. This gives the protein CASSLIDGGNEKLFF.